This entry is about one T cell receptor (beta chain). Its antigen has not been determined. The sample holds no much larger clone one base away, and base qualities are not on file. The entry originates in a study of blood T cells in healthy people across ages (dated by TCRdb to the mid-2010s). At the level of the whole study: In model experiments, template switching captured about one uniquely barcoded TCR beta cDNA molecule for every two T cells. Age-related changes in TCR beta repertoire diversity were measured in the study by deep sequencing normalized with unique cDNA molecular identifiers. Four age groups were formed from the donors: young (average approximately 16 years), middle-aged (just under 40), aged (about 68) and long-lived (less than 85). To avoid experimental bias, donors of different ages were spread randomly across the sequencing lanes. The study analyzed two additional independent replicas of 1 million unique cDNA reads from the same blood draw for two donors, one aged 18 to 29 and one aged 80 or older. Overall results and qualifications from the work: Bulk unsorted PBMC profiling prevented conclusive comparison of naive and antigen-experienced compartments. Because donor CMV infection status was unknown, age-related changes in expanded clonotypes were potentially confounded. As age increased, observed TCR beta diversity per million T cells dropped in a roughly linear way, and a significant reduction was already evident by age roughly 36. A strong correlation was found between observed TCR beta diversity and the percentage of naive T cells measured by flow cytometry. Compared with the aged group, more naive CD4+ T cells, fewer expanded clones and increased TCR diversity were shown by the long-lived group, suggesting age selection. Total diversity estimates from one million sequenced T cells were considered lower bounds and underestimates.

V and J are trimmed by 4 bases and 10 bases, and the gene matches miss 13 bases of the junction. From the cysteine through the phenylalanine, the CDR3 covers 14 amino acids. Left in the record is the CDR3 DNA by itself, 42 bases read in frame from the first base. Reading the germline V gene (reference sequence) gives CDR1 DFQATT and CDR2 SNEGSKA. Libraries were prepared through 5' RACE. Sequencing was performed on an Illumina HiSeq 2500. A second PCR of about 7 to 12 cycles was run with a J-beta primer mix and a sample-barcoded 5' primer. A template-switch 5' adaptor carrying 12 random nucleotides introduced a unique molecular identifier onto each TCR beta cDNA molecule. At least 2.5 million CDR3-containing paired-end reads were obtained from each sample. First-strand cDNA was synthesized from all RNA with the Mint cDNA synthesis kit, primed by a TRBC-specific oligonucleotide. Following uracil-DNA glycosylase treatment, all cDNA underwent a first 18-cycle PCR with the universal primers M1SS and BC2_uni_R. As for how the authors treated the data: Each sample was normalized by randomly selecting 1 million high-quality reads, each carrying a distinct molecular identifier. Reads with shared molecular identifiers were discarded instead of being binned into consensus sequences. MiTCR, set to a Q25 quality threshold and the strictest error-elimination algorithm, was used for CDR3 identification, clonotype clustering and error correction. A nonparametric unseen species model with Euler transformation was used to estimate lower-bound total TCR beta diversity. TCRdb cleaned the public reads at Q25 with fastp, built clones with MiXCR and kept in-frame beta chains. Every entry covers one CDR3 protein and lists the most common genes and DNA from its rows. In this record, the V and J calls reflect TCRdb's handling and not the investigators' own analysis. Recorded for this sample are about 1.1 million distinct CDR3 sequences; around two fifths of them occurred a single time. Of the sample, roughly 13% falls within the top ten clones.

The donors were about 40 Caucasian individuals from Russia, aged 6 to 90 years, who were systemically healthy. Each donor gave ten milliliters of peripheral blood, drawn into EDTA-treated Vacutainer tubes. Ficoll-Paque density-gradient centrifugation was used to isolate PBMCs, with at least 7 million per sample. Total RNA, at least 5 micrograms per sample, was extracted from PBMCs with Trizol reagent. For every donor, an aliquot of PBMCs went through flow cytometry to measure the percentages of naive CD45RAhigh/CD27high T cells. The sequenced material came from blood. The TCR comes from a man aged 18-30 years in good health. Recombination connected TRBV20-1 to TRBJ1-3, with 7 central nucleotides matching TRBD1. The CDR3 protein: CSATGQSMGGTIYF. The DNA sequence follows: TGCAGTGCTACGGGACAGTCTATGGGAGGGACCATATATTTT.